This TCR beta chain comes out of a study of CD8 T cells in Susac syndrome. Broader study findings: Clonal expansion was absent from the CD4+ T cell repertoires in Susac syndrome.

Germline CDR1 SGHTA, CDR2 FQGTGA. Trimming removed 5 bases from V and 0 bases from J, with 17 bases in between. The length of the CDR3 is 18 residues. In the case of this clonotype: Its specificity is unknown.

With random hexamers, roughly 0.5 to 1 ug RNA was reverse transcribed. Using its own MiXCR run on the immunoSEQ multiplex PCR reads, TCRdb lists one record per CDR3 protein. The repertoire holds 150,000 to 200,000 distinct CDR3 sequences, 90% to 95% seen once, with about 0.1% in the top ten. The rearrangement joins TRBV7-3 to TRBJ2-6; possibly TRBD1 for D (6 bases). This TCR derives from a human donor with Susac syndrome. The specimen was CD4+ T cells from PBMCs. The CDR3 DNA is TGTGCCAGCAGCCTGTGGGGGACACCTGACTCTGGGGCCAACGTCCTGACTTTC. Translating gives CASSLWGTPDSGANVLTF.